Presented here are 5 T cell receptor beta chains from one specimen sequenced in a study of naive and memory T cell subsets. Study-level results: Naive repertoires, especially CD8, held a few larger clonotypes, possibly memory cells re-expressing CD45RA.

No antigen is known for these receptors. An equimolar mix of two oligonucleotides served as the beta constant-region primer for TRBC1 and TRBC2. Nested alpha and beta constant-region primers with the SP2 primer drove four PCR rounds on ligated cDNA. TCRdb reprocessed the UMI-ligation and nested PCR reads with MiXCR, giving one entry per CDR3 protein. The sample contains approximately 140,000 distinct CDR3 sequences, 15% to 20% of which appear only once. Material for sequencing was naive CD8+ T cells from blood. The receptors stem from a human donor in good health.

The chain employs TRBV12-3 or TRBV12-4 and TRBJ2-3; D could derive from TRBD1 or TRBD2 (5 bases each). Trimming pared 4 bases from V and 3 bases from J, leaving 17 bases between. The CDR3 has 16 amino acids. Here the CDR3 DNA reads TGTGCCAGCAGTTCCTGGCAGGGAGAAGGGACAGATACGCAGTATTTT. Its translation: CASSSWQGEGTDTQYF.

CDR3 loop: CASSSLLVDEQFF. CDR3 bases: TGTGCCAGCAGCTCATTGTTGGTGGATGAGCAGTTCTTC. This chain joins TRBV7-6 and TRBJ2-1; D is unclear. CDR1 and CDR2 from the germline V gene are SGHVS and FNYEAQ. V was shortened by 4 bases and J by 8 bases, with 12 bases between the two germline ends. This CDR3 has 13 residues.

This clonotype was observed a handful of times. The chain joins TRBV6-6 to TRBJ2-1, with 8 bases that match TRBD1. This CDR3 is 18 amino acids long. V shed 2 bases and J 5 bases; nucleotides not matched to a gene: 14. CDR1 and CDR2 (germline): MNHNY, SVGAGI (reference sequence). The CDR3 DNA is TGTGCCAGCAGTTACCTAAACCCCCGAGACAGGGGACACAATGAGCAGTTCTTC. Its translation is CASSYLNPRDRGHNEQFF.

The table lists this clonotype with many counts. This chain links TRBV12-3 or TRBV12-4 with TRBJ2-5; TRBD2 matches at 7 bases. V trimming: 3 bases; J trimming: 5 bases; junction bases outside the gene matches: 3. The CDR3 consists of 13 residues. The CDR3 DNA reads as TGTGCCAGCAGTTTCCTGGGAGGGGAGACCCAGTACTTC. Its translation is CASSFLGGETQYF.

The genes are TRBV29-1 and TRBJ2-5; tentatively, D is TRBD1 (5 bases). The CDR3 runs to 13 residues. Germline V lookup: CDR1 SQVTM, CDR2 ANQGSEA. The germline V and J ends were trimmed by 4 bases and 5 bases, with 14 bases remaining between them. CDR3 nucleotides: TGCAGCGTTGTATCCCTGGGGCCGGAGACCCAGTACTTC. It codes for CSVVSLGPETQYF.